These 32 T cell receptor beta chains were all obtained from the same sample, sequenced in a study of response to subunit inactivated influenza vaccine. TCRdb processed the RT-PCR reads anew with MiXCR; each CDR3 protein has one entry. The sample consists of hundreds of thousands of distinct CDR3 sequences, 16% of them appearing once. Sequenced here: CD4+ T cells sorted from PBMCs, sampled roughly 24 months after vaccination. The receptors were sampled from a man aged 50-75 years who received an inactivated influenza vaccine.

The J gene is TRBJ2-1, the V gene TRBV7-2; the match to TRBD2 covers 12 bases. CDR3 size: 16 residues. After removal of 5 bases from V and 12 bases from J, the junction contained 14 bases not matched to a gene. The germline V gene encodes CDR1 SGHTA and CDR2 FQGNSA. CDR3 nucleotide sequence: TGTGCCAGCAGCCCCACTCTACTAGCGGGAGGTGGACGGCAGTTCTTC. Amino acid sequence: CASSPTLLAGGGRQFF.

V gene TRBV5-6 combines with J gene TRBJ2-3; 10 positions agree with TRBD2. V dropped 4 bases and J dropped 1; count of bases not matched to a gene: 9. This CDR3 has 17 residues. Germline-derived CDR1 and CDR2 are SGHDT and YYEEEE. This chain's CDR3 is CASSPTGTSERTDTQYF. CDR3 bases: TGTGCCAGCAGCCCAACCGGGACTAGCGAACGCACAGATACGCAGTATTTT.

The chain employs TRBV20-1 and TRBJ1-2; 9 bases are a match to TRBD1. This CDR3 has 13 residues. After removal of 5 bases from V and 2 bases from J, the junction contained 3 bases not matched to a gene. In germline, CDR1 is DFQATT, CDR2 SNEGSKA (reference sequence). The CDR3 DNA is TGCAGTGCTCCTGGACAGGGGAACTATGGCTACACCTTC. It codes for CSAPGQGNYGYTF.

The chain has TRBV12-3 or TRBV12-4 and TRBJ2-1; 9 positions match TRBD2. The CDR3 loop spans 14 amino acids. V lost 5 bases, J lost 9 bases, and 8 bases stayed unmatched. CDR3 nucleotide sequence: TGTGCCAGCAGTCTCGGACTAGCGAAGAGTGAGCAGTTCTTC. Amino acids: CASSLGLAKSEQFF.

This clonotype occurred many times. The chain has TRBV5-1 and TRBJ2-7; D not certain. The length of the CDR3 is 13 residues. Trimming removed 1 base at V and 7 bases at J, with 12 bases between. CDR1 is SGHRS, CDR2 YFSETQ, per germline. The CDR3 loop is CASSLLPLREQYF. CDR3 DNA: TGCGCCAGCAGCTTGTTACCCCTACGGGAGCAGTACTTC.

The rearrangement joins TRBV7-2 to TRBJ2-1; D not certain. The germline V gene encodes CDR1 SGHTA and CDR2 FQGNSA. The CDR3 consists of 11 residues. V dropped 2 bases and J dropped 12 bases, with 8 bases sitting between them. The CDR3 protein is CASSLSVVQFF. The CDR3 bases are TGTGCCAGCAGCTTAAGTGTGGTGCAGTTCTTC.

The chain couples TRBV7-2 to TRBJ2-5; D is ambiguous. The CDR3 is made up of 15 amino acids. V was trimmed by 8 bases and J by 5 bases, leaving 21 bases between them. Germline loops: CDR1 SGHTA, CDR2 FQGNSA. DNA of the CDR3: TGTGCCAGCTCGACAAGGGTGGAGAGGTGGGAGACCCAGTACTTC. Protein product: CASSTRVERWETQYF. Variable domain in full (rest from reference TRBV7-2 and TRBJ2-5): GAGVSQSPSNKVTEKGKDVELRCDPISGHTALYWYRQSLGQGLEFLIYFQGNSAPDKSGLPSDRFSAERTGGSVSTLTIQRTQQEDSAVYLCASSTRVERWETQYFGPGTRLLVL.

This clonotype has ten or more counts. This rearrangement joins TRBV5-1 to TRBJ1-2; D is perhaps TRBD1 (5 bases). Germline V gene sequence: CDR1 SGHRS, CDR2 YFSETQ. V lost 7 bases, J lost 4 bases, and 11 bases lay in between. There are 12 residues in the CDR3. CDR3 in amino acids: CASRDGVYGYTF. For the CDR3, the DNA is TGCGCCAGCCGGGACGGGGTCTATGGCTACACCTTC.

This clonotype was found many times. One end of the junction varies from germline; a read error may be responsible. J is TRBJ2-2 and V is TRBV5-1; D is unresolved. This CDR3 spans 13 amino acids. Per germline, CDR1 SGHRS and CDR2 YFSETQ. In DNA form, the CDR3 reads TGTGCCAGCAGTTTGGCAGCCACCGGGGAGCTGTTTTTT. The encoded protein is CASSLAATGELFF.

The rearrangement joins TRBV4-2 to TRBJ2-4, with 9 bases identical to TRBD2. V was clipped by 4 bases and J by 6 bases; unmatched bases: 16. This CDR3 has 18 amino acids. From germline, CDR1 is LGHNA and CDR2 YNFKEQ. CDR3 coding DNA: TGTGCCAGCAGCCCCGAAGGGTTGCGGGGGGGCCGTAGAAACATTCAGTACTTC. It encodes CASSPEGLRGGRRNIQYF.

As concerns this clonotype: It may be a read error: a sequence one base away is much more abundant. As DNA, the CDR3 is TGCAGTGCTAGATGGGGGACAGATACGCAGTATTTT. Translating gives CSARWGTDTQYF. The chain links TRBV20-1 to TRBJ2-3; D is possibly TRBD1 or TRBD2 (5 bases each). Deletions cut 2 bases from V and 3 bases from J, with 6 bases between. The CDR3 length is 12 residues. The germline gives CDR1 DFQATT, CDR2 SNEGSKA (reference sequence).

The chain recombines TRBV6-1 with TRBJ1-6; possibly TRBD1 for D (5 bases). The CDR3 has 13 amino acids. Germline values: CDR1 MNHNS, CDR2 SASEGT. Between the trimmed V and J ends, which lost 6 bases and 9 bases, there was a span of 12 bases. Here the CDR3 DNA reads TGTGCCAGCAGCGGGAAGGGGCGTTCACCCCTCCACTTT. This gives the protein CASSGKGRSPLHF.

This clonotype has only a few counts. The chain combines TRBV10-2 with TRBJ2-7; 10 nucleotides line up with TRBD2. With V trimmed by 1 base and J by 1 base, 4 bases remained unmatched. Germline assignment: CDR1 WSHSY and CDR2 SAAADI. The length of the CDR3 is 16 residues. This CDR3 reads CASSELRTSGSYEQYF. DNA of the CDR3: TGCGCCAGCAGTGAGTTGCGGACTAGCGGTTCCTACGAGCAGTACTTC.

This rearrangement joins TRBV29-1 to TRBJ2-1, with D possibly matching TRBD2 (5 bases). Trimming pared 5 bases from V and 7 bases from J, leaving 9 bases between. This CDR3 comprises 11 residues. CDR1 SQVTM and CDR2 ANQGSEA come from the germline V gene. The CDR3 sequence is CSVRTANEQFF. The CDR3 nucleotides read TGCAGCGTTCGGACTGCAAATGAGCAGTTCTTC.

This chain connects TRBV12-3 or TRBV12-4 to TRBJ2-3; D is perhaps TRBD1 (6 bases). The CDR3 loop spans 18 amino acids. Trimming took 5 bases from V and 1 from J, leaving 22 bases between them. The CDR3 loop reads CASSPKTLQGTRTDTQYF. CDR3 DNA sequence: TGTGCCAGCAGTCCCAAGACCCTCCAGGGGACCCGCACAGATACGCAGTATTTT.

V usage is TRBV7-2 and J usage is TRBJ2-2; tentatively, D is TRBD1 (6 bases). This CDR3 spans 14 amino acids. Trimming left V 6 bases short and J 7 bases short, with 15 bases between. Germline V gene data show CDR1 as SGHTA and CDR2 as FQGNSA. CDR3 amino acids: CASRPTQGSGELFF. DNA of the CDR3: TGTGCCAGCAGGCCTACCCAGGGGAGCGGGGAGCTGTTTTTT.

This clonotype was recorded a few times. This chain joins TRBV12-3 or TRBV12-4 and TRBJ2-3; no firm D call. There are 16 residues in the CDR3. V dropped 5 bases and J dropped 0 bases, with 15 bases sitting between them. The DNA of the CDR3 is TGTGCCAGCAGTCCAGATCCAGCGAAGAGCACAGATACGCAGTATTTT. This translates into CASSPDPAKSTDTQYF.

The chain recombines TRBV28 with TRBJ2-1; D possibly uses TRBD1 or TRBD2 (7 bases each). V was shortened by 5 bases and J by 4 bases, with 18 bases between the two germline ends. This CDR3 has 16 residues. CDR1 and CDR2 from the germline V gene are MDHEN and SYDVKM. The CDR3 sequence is CASSQGGDLRYNEQFF. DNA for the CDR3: TGTGCCAGCAGTCAGGGGGGGGATCTGAGATACAATGAGCAGTTCTTC.

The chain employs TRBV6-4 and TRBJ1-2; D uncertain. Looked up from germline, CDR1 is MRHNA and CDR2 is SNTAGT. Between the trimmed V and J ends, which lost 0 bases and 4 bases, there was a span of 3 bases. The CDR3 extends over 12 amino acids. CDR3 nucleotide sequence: TGTGCCAGCAGTGACTCAGGCTATGGCTACACCTTC. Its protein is CASSDSGYGYTF.

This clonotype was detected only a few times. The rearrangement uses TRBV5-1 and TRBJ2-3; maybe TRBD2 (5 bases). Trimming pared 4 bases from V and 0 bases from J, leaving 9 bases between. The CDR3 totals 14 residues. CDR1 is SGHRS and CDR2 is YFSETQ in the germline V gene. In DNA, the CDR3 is TGCGCCAGCAGCCCCGGGAAGAGCACAGATACGCAGTATTTT. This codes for CASSPGKSTDTQYF.

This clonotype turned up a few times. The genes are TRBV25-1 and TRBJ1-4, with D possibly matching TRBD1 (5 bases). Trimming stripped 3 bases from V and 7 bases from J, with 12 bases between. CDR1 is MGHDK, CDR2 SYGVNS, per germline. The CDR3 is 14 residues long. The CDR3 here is CASSDGGRGEKLFF. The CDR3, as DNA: TGTGCCAGCAGTGACGGGGGGAGGGGTGAAAAACTGTTTTTT.

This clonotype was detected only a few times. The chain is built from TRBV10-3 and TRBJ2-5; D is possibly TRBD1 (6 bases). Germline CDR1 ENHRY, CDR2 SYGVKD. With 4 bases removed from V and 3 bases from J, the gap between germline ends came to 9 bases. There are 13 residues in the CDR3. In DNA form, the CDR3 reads TGTGCCATCAGTGCCCCAGGGGAAGAGACCCAGTACTTC. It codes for CAISAPGEETQYF.

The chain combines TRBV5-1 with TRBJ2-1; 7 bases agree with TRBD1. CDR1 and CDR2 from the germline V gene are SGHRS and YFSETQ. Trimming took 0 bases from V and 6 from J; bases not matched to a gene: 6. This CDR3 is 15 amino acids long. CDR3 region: CASSLEQGWGNEQFF. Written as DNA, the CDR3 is TGCGCCAGCAGCTTGGAACAGGGGTGGGGCAATGAGCAGTTCTTC.

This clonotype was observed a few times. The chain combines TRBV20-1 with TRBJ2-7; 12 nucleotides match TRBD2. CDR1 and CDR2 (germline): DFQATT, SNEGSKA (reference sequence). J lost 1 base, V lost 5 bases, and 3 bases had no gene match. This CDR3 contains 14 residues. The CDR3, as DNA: TGCAGTGCTGAACTAGCGGGGGGATCCTACGAGCAGTACTTC. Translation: CSAELAGGSYEQYF.

CDR3 DNA: TGTGCCACCAGTGATCCCGGACTAGCGGGGGGTACCTACAATGAGCAGTTCTTC. Translated: CATSDPGLAGGTYNEQFF. The rearrangement joins TRBV24-1 to TRBJ2-1; 14 bases map to TRBD2. Germline CDR1 KGHDR, CDR2 SFDVKD. With 3 bases clipped from V and 2 bases from J, the junction kept 5 bases outside the gene matches. The CDR3 runs to 18 residues.

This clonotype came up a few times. The CDR3 nucleotides are TGTGCCAGCTCACGGACTAGCGGGGGGCGAGATACGCAGTATTTT. The encoded protein is CASSRTSGGRDTQYF. V usage is TRBV18 and J usage is TRBJ2-3, with 14 nucleotides matching TRBD2. The J segment lost 5 bases and the V segment lost 4 bases, leaving 2 bases of the junction unmatched. Germline assignment: CDR1 KGHSH and CDR2 LQKENI. The length of the CDR3 is 15 residues. The full variable domain, rest sourced from reference TRBV18 and TRBJ2-3, is NAGVMQNPRHLVRRRGQEARLRCSPMKGHSHVYWYRQLPEEGLKFMVYLQKENIIDESGMPKERFSAEFPKEGPSILRIQQVVRGDSAAYFCASSRTSGGRDTQYFGPGTRLTVL.

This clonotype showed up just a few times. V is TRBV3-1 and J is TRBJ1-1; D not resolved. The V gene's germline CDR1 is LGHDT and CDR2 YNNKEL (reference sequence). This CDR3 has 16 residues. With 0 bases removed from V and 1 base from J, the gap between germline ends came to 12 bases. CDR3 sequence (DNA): TGTGCCAGCAGCCAAGAGAGGGTTTCTGGGAACACTGAAGCTTTCTTT. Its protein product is CASSQERVSGNTEAFF.

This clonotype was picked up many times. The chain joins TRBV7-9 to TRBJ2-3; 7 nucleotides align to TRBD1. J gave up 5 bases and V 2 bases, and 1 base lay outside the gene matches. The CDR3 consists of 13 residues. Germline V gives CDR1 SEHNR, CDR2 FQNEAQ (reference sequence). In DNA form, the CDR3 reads TGTGCCAGCAGCTTAACAGGGGAAGATACGCAGTATTTT. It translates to CASSLTGEDTQYF.

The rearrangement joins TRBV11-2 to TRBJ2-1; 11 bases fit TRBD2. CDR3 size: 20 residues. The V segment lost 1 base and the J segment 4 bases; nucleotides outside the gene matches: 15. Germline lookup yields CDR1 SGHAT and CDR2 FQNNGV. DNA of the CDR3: TGTGCCAGCAGCTTAGTTCCTAGCGGGGGGCCTATGTATATTTACAATGAGCAGTTCTTC. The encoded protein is CASSLVPSGGPMYIYNEQFF.

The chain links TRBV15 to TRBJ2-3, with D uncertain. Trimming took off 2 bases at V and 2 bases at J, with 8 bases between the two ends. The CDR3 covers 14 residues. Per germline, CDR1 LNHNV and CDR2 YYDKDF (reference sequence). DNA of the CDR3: TGTGCCACCAGCAGACGGTACAACACAGATACGCAGTATTTT. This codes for CATSRRYNTDTQYF. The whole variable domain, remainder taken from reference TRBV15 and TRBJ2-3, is DAMVIQNPRYQVTQFGKPVTLSCSQTLNHNVMYWYQQKSSQAPKLLFHYYDKDFNNEADTPDNFQSRRPNTSFCFLDIRSPGLGDTAMYLCATSRRYNTDTQYFGPGTRLTVL.

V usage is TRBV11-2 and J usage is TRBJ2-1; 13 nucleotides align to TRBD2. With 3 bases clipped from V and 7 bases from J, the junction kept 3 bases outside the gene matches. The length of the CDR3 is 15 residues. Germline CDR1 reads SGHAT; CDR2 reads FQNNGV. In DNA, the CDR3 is TGTGCCAGCAGCTTGACTAGCGGGAGGCAAAATGAGCAGTTCTTC. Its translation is CASSLTSGRQNEQFF. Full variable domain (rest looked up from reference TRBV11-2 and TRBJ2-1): EAGVAQSPRYKIIEKRQSVAFWCNPISGHATLYWYQQILGQGPKLLIQFQNNGVVDDSQLPKDRFSAERLKGVDSTLKIQPAKLEDSAVYLCASSLTSGRQNEQFFGPGTRLTVL.

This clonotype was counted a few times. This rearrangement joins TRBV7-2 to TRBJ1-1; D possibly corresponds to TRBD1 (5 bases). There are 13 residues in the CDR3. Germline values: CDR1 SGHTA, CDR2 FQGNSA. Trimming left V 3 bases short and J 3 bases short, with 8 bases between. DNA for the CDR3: TGTGCCAGCAGCTTCGACAGTGACACTGAAGCTTTCTTT. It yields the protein CASSFDSDTEAFF.